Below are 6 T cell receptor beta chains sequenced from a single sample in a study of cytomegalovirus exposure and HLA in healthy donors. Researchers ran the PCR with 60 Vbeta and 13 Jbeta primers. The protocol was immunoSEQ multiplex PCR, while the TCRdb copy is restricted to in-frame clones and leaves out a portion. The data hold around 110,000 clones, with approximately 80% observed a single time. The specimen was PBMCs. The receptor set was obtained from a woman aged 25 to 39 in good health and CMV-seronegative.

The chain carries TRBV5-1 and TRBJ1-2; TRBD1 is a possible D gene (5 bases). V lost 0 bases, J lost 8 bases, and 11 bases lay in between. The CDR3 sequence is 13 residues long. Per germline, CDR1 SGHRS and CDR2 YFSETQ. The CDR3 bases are TGCGCCAGCAGCTTGGTGCTGGGGCACGGCTACACCTTC. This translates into CASSLVLGHGYTF. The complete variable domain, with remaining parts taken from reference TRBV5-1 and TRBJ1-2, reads KAGVTQTPRYLIKTRGQQVTLSCSPISGHRSVSWYQQTPGQGLQFLFEYFSETQRNKGNFPGRFSGRQFSNSRSEMNVSTLELGDSALYLCASSLVLGHGYTFGSGTRLTVV.

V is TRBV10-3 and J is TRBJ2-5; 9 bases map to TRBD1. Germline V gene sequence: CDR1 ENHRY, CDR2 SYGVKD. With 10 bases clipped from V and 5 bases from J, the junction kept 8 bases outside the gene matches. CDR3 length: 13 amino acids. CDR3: CATKQGARETQYF. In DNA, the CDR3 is TGTGCCACCAAACAGGGGGCGCGGGAGACCCAGTACTTC.

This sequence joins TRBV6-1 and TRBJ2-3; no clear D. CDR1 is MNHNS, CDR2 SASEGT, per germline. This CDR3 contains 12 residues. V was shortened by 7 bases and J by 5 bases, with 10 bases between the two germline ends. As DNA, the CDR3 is TGTGCCAGCAATCTAGTAGGAGATACGCAGTATTTT. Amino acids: CASNLVGDTQYF.

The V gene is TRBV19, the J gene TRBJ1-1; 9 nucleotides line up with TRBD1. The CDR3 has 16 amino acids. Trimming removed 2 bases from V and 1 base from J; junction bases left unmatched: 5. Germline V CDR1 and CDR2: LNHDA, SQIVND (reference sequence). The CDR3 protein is CASSILATGGNTEAFF. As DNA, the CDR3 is TGTGCCAGTAGTATATTGGCGACAGGGGGGAACACTGAAGCTTTCTTT. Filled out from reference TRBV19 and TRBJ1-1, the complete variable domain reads DGGITQSPKYLFRKEGQNVTLSCEQNLNHDAMYWYRQDPGQGLRLIYYSQIVNDFQKGDIAEGYSVSREKKESFPLTVTSAQKNPTAFYLCASSILATGGNTEAFFGQGTRLTVV.

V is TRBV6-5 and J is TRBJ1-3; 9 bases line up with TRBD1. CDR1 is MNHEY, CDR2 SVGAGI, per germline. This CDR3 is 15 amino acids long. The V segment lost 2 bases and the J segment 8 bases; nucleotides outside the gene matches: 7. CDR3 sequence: CASSYTGQGSYTIYF. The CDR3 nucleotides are TGTGCCAGCAGTTACACGGGACAGGGTTCTTACACCATATATTTT.

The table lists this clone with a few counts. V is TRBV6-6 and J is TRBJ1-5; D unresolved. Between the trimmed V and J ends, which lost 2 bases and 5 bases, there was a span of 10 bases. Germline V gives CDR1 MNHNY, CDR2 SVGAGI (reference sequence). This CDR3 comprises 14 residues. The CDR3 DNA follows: TGTGCCAGCAGTTACACACCAAGTTATCAGCCCCAGCATTTT. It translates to CASSYTPSYQPQHF.